This TCR beta chain stems from a study of OX40 agonist ivuxolimab in advanced cancers. Looking at the study overall: The dose-escalation cohort had hepatocellular carcinoma, melanoma, renal cell or head and neck cancer. Prior anti-PD-1, anti-PD-L1 or anti-CTLA-4 therapy did not bar entry, and roughly 40% had some. General study results and limits: Patients who responded partially at 0.1-3.0 mg/kg showed clonal expansion ranking among the lowest.

Sequenced by immunoSEQ multiplex PCR; TCRdb stores in-frame clones only, minus some. The data contain approximately 80,000 clones, 90% of them singletons. Germline V gene lookup returns CDR1 MGHRA and CDR2 YSYEKL. V dropped 6 bases and J dropped 3 bases, with 14 bases sitting between them. This CDR3 has 14 residues. This clone is a singleton in its sample. Its antigen is unknown. Sequences were derived from CD4+ or CD8+ T cells sorted from blood, sampled in a trial of the OX40 agonist ivuxolimab. This receptor was identified in an adult with an advanced solid tumor such as melanoma, head and neck, liver or kidney cancer. The V and J genes are TRBV4-1 and TRBJ1-1, with a weak D call TRBD1 (5 bases). CDR3 in DNA: TGCGCCAGCAGTCCTTCTGGGGCAGACACTGAAGCTTTCTTT. Translated, it gives CASSPSGADTEAFF.